This T cell receptor (beta chain) derives from a study of blood T cell repertoires in COVID-19. Study as a whole: The analysed material was cDNA or gDNA that came from T cells, B-cell-depleted T cells, or PBMCs.

This study enrolled people aged roughly 18 to 89 from about two dozen US geographic areas. In the authors' workflow: From reference gene primer amplification, estimates of nucleated cell counts were derived. Profiling relied on immunoSEQ multiplex PCR, and the TCRdb table lists in-frame clones only, not all of them. V and J calls and clone size are as listed in that table; D and trimming were resolved from the DNA. The table lists 120,000 to 150,000 clones, about four fifths of them singletons. Sequenced: PBMCs or T cells enriched from blood (not recorded which). The clonotype comes from a woman aged 45-59 years with acute COVID-19.

The CDR3 DNA reads as TGTGCCAGCAGCGTAGCTAGCGGGAGGGCCGAAGAGACCCAGTACTTC. This gives the protein CASSVASGRAEETQYF. The chain uses TRBV9 and TRBJ2-5, with TRBD2 matching 12 bases. CDR1 SGDLS and CDR2 YYNGEE come from the germline V gene. The CDR3 spans 16 residues. V lost 0 bases to trimming and J lost 3 bases; unmatched junction nucleotides: 3.